The clone carrying this T cell receptor (beta chain) was recorded many times. This record comes from a study of blood T cells in healthy people across ages. This CDR3 spans 16 amino acids. V was cut by 4 bases and J by 2 bases, with 17 bases left in between. Per the germline V gene, CDR1 is SGDLS and CDR2 is YYNGEE. A sample-barcoded 5' primer and a J-beta primer mix were used in a second PCR of roughly 7 to 11 cycles. TCRdb reprocessed the 5' RACE reads with MiXCR, giving one entry per CDR3 protein. The sample carries 850,000 or so distinct CDR3 sequences, more than 25% recorded once. The chain has TRBV9 and TRBJ2-3; D is possibly TRBD2 (5 bases). Sequencing was carried out using blood. The TCR was taken from a woman of 80 years or more in good health. CDR3 sequence (DNA): TGTGCCAGCAGCTCGCGGGCCGACCAAATCACAGATACGCAGTATTTT. Protein product: CASSSRADQITDTQYF.